This T cell receptor beta chain originates from a study of OX40 agonist ivuxolimab in advanced cancers. Study background: Hepatocellular carcinoma, melanoma, renal cell or head and neck cancer occurred in dose-escalation patients. The eligibility criteria allowed prior anti-PD-1, anti-PD-L1 or anti-CTLA-4 therapy, and around 38% had some.

Sequencing used immunoSEQ multiplex PCR; TCRdb keeps in-frame clones, though not all of them. The sample lists 80,000 to 85,000 clones, around 84% occurring once. V lost 4 bases and J lost 4; bases outside the gene matches: 5. The V gene's germline CDR1 is SGHDN and CDR2 FVKESK. The CDR3 length is 15 residues. The chain joins TRBV14 to TRBJ1-2; TRBD1 matches 11 bases. The starting material was CD4+ or CD8+ T cells sorted from blood, obtained in a trial of the OX40 agonist ivuxolimab. This TCR came from an adult with an advanced solid tumor such as melanoma, head and neck, liver or kidney cancer. CDR3 region: CASSPWTGGFYGYTF. In DNA form, the CDR3 reads TGTGCCAGCAGCCCCTGGACAGGGGGCTTCTATGGCTACACCTTC.